The 26 T cell receptor beta chains given below trace back to one sample, sequenced in a study of cytomegalovirus exposure and HLA in healthy donors. The primer mix had 60 Vbeta and 13 Jbeta primers. Using immunoSEQ multiplex PCR, the repertoire was profiled, and TCRdb retains in-frame clones only, with some absent. The sample gives 150,000 to 200,000 clones, around 80% of which show up once; approximately 8% is in the top ten. Source material: PBMCs. The origin of the receptors is a male donor in good health and CMV-seropositive.

The chain joins TRBV28 to TRBJ2-7; 7 nucleotides agree with TRBD2. The CDR3 extends over 13 amino acids. V lost 8 bases, J lost 4 bases, and 8 bases stayed unmatched. Per the germline V gene, CDR1 is MDHEN and CDR2 is SYDVKM. The CDR3 DNA follows: TGTGCCAGCCAGGGTAGCGGGCGATACGAGCAGTACTTC. Translation: CASQGSGRYEQYF.

This clone was picked up one time. This chain joins TRBV28 and TRBJ2-7; no clear D. This CDR3 region has 13 residues. Germline V lookup: CDR1 MDHEN, CDR2 SYDVKM. V gave up 0 bases and J gave up 2 bases, with 5 bases separating them. The CDR3 coding sequence is TGTGCCAGCAGTTTATGGTCAACCTACGAGCAGTACTTC. The encoded protein is CASSLWSTYEQYF.

This clone was recorded once. V is TRBV28 and J is TRBJ2-4; the D gene is possibly TRBD2 (6 bases). V was trimmed by 0 bases and J by 1 base, leaving 13 bases between them. CDR3 length equals 17 residues. The V gene's germline CDR1 is MDHEN and CDR2 SYDVKM. CDR3 bases: TGTGCCAGCAGTTTATGGGGGGGACCTCAGGCCAAAAACATTCAGTACTTC. It yields the protein CASSLWGGPQAKNIQYF.

The rearrangement links TRBV5-1 to TRBJ1-2, with a possible D match to TRBD1 (6 bases). There are 15 residues in the CDR3. Germline V gene sequence: CDR1 SGHRS, CDR2 YFSETQ. Trimming pared 3 bases from V and 8 bases from J, leaving 20 bases between. CDR3 loop: CASSWMTGGSVGYTF. The CDR3 region has the DNA TGCGCCAGCAGCTGGATGACAGGTGGGTCCGTCGGCTACACCTTC. The full variable domain, with the rest looked up from reference TRBV5-1 and TRBJ1-2, is KAGVTQTPRYLIKTRGQQVTLSCSPISGHRSVSWYQQTPGQGLQFLFEYFSETQRNKGNFPGRFSGRQFSNSRSEMNVSTLELGDSALYLCASSWMTGGSVGYTFGSGTRLTVV.

This clone is labeled medium-sized. The V call is TRBV4-3, the J call TRBJ1-1; 8 nucleotides match TRBD1. From germline, CDR1 is LGHNA and CDR2 YSLEER. This CDR3 spans 15 amino acids. Trimming at V came to 2 bases and at J to 4 bases, leaving 6 bases not matched to a gene. The CDR3 DNA is TGCGCCAGCAGCCAAACTCAGGGGGCTAGCACTGAAGCTTTCTTT. It yields the protein CASSQTQGASTEAFF.

The genes are TRBV5-4 and TRBJ2-5; the match to TRBD2 covers 11 bases. The J call may be faulty, since TRBJ2-7 better matches the DNA end. Germline-derived CDR1 and CDR2 are SGHNT and YYREEE (reference sequence). The CDR3 runs 13 residues. CDR3 nucleotides: TGTGCCAGCAGCCTAGCGGGAGGAAACGAGCAGTACTTC. Protein product: CASSLAGGNEQYF.

This chain joins TRBV6-1 and TRBJ2-1, with TRBD1 identical over 9 bases. Germline CDR1 reads MNHNS; CDR2 reads SASEGT. V gave up 4 bases and J gave up 9 bases; unmatched junction bases: 10. The CDR3 has 15 amino acids. CDR3 in DNA: TGTGCCAGCAGTGTCATGCGACAGGGGGGCTCTGAGCAGTTCTTC. Translation: CASSVMRQGGSEQFF.

The chain employs TRBV19 and TRBJ2-2, with TRBD2 matching 16 bases. This CDR3 has 19 residues. V dropped 3 bases and J dropped 4; count of bases not matched to a gene: 8. From germline, CDR1 is LNHDA and CDR2 SQIVND (reference sequence). The CDR3 DNA follows: TGTGCCAGTAGTATCCCGCCGGGACTAGCGGGGGGGCGCACCGGGGAGCTGTTTTTT. Translating gives CASSIPPGLAGGRTGELFF.

A single count supports this clone. The chain joins TRBV19 to TRBJ2-7; 9 nucleotides line up with TRBD1. Germline V gene data show CDR1 as LNHDA and CDR2 as SQIVND (reference sequence). V dropped 6 bases and J dropped 4; count of bases not matched to a gene: 10. This CDR3 is 15 amino acids long. The CDR3 here is CASSPGGTGFYEQYF. The CDR3, as DNA: TGTGCCAGTAGCCCCGGGGGGACAGGGTTTTACGAGCAGTACTTC.

V gene TRBV7-8 combines with J gene TRBJ2-7; D is ambiguous. The germline V gene encodes CDR1 SGHVS and CDR2 FQNEAQ. Trimming left V 5 bases short and J 1 base short, with 12 bases between. The CDR3 is 14 amino acids. CDR3 nucleotides: TGTGCCAGCAGCCGTTCGAGTGAATCCTACGAGCAGTACTTC. Encoded protein: CASSRSSESYEQYF.

The CDR3 nucleotides read TGTGCCAGCAGTGAAGACCCCTCGGGTGGGGGGGAAAAACTGTTTTTT. Its protein is CASSEDPSGGGEKLFF. The chain is built from TRBV6-1 and TRBJ1-4; possibly TRBD1 for D (5 bases). Trimming stripped 1 base from V and 8 bases from J, with 17 bases between. This CDR3 region has 16 residues. Germline V gives CDR1 MNHNS, CDR2 SASEGT.

The chain employs TRBV19 and TRBJ2-5, with D possibly matching TRBD2 (5 bases). From germline, CDR1 is LNHDA and CDR2 SQIVND (reference sequence). V was shortened by 1 base and J by 4 bases, with 10 bases between the two germline ends. CDR3 length: 14 residues. The CDR3 loop reads CASSIVGVRETQYF. The CDR3 bases are TGTGCCAGTAGTATAGTGGGAGTGCGAGAGACCCAGTACTTC.

The chain joins TRBV28 to TRBJ1-3, with 7 nucleotides matching TRBD1. The CDR3 spans 16 residues. Trimming at V came to 4 bases and at J to 0 bases, leaving 6 bases not matched to a gene. The V gene's germline CDR1 is MDHEN and CDR2 SYDVKM. Here the CDR3 reads CASSWTGQSSGNTIYF. The CDR3 DNA is TGTGCCAGCAGTTGGACAGGCCAGAGCTCTGGAAACACCATATATTTT.

This clone appeared a single time. J is TRBJ1-2 and V is TRBV7-8; D remains ambiguous. The germline gives CDR1 SGHVS, CDR2 FQNEAQ. Trimming pared 2 bases from V and 4 bases from J, leaving 11 bases between. CDR3 size: 14 residues. The DNA for the CDR3 is TGTGCCAGCAGCTTAAACGCGGGCCTCTATGGCTACACCTTC. Translation: CASSLNAGLYGYTF.

The chain uses TRBV5-1 and TRBJ2-2; 11 positions agree with TRBD2. Germline CDR1 reads SGHRS; CDR2 reads YFSETQ. The V and J ends lost 4 bases and 7 bases, in that order; junction bases with no gene match: 3. There are 14 residues in the CDR3. This CDR3 reads CASSKTSGSGELFF. Here the CDR3 DNA reads TGCGCCAGCAGCAAAACTAGCGGGAGCGGGGAGCTGTTTTTT.

The chain has TRBV19 and TRBJ2-2; D is possibly TRBD1 (6 bases). Trimming shortened V by 4 bases and J by 1 base, and 13 bases separated the two germline ends. CDR3 length equals 16 residues. Germline V gives CDR1 LNHDA, CDR2 SQIVND (reference sequence). In DNA, the CDR3 is TGTGCCAGTAGTACCAAGACAGGCTTGAACACCGGGGAGCTGTTTTTT. As protein: CASSTKTGLNTGELFF.

This chain connects TRBV2 to TRBJ2-1; TRBD1 matches 8 bases. The V segment lost 5 bases and the J segment 3 bases; nucleotides outside the gene matches: 3. Germline assignment: CDR1 SNHLY and CDR2 FYNNEI. The CDR3 extends over 14 amino acids. DNA of the CDR3: TGTGCCAGCAGTCAGGGGGCGGTCTACAATGAGCAGTTCTTC. It encodes CASSQGAVYNEQFF.

The chain's CDR3 is CASSLGSGFYEQYF. DNA for the CDR3: TGTGCCAGCAGCTTAGGCAGCGGATTCTACGAGCAGTACTTC. J is TRBJ2-7 and V is TRBV7-2; D is possibly TRBD2 (5 bases). The CDR3 runs 14 residues. Germline lookup yields CDR1 SGHTA and CDR2 FQGNSA. V shed 1 base and J shed 3 bases, with 10 bases lying between them.

This chain links TRBV19 with TRBJ1-2, with D perhaps matching TRBD1 (6 bases). CDR1 is LNHDA, CDR2 SQIVND, per germline (reference sequence). The V and J ends lost 7 bases and 2 bases respectively, with 11 bases between them. The CDR3 totals 13 residues. CDR3 amino acids: CASNRDLNYGYTF. The CDR3 DNA follows: TGTGCCAGTAACAGGGATTTAAACTATGGCTACACCTTC.

This chain links TRBV30 with TRBJ1-2; D is perhaps TRBD1 (5 bases). Trimming removed 1 base from V and 6 bases from J, with 15 bases in between. The CDR3 covers 14 residues. In germline, CDR1 is GTSNPN, CDR2 SVGIG (reference sequence). The CDR3: CAWSGSTAWDGYTF. CDR3 in DNA: TGTGCCTGGAGTGGATCGACAGCCTGGGATGGCTACACCTTC.

V gene TRBV28 combines with J gene TRBJ1-5, with TRBD1 matching over 11 bases. V lost 4 bases to trimming and J lost 6 bases; unmatched junction nucleotides: 8. The CDR3 has 16 residues. CDR1 MDHEN and CDR2 SYDVKM come from the germline V gene. In nucleotides, the CDR3 is TGTGCCAGCAGTTCCGGACAGGGGGCCCGCGGTCAGCCCCAGCATTTT. It translates to CASSSGQGARGQPQHF.

The chain is built from TRBV27 and TRBJ1-2; TRBD1 matches 9 bases. CDR3 size: 15 residues. Unmatched junction bases numbered 6, after V lost 5 bases and J lost 2 bases. The germline V gene has CDR1 MNHEY and CDR2 SMNVEV (reference sequence). The CDR3 sequence is CASSPWDRANYGYTF. The CDR3, as DNA: TGTGCCAGCAGTCCCTGGGACAGGGCAAACTATGGCTACACCTTC.

This chain links TRBV6-6 with TRBJ2-1; D might be TRBD2 (6 bases). The CDR3 has 14 amino acids. Trimming removed 0 bases from V and 8 bases from J, with 11 bases in between. Germline loops: CDR1 MNHNY, CDR2 SVGAGI (reference sequence). CDR3 region: CASSYSEGRHEQFF. The CDR3 nucleotides read TGTGCCAGCAGTTACTCGGAGGGGCGCCATGAGCAGTTCTTC.

The rearrangement links TRBV19 to TRBJ1-1; D might be TRBD1 (5 bases). The V end lost 4 bases, the J end lost 7 bases, and 13 bases lay between the germline ends. The CDR3 is 13 residues long. Germline V CDR1 and CDR2: LNHDA, SQIVND (reference sequence). For the CDR3, the DNA is TGTGCCAGTAGTACCACAGGATCCAATGAAGCTTTCTTT. Translating gives CASSTTGSNEAFF.

The V call is TRBV11-2, the J call TRBJ2-6; D unclear. The CDR3 has 15 amino acids. V shed 3 bases and J shed 0 bases, with 6 bases lying between them. The germline CDR1 and CDR2 sequences are SGHAT and FQNNGV. CDR3 nucleotide sequence: TGTGCCAGCAGCTTCGTACTCTCTGGGGCCAACGTCCTGACTTTC. Protein sequence: CASSFVLSGANVLTF.

For this clone: It is likely a read error: a sequence one base away is far more abundant. The identical CDR3 is also encoded by other nucleotide sequences in the sample. As DNA, the CDR3 is TGTGCCAGCAGCCAAGATCTTTGGAAGGGGAACCAAGAGACCCAGTACTTC. It specifies CASSQDLWKGNQETQYF. This chain links TRBV5-6 with TRBJ2-5, with a weak D call TRBD1 (5 bases). The CDR3 spans 17 residues. Germline assignment: CDR1 SGHDT and CDR2 YYEEEE. The ends were cut back, 4 bases at V and 0 bases at J, with 19 bases in the middle.